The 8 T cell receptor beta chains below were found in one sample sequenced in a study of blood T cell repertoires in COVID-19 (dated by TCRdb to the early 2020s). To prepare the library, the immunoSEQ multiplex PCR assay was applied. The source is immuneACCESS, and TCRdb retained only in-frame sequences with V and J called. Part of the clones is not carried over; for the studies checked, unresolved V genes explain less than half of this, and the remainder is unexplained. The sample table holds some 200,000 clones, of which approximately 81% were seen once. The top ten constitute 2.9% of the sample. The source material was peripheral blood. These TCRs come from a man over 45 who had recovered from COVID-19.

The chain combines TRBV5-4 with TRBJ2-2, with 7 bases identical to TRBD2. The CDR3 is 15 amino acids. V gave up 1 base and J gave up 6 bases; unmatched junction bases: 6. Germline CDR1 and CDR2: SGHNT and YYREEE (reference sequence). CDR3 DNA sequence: TGTGCCAGCAGCTTGCAGGCGGGAGTCGCCGGGGAGCTGTTTTTT. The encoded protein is CASSLQAGVAGELFF. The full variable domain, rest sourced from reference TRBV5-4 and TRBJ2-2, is ETGVTQSPTHLIKTRGQQVTLRCSSQSGHNTVSWYQQALGQGPQFIFQYYREEENGRGNFPPRFSGLQFPNYSSELNVNALELDDSALYLCASSLQAGVAGELFFGEGSRLTVL.

The DNA for the CDR3 is TGTGCCTGGACTAGCTCCTACGAGCAGTACTTC. It is translated as CAWTSSYEQYF. This chain uses TRBV30 with TRBJ2-7; no reliable D call. The CDR3 runs 11 residues. V shed 4 bases and J shed 0 bases, with 4 bases lying between them. Germline loops: CDR1 GTSNPN, CDR2 SVGIG (reference sequence).

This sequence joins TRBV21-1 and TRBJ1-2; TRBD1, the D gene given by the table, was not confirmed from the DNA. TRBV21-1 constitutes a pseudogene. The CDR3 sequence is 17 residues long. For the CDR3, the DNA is TGTGCCAGCAGGAAATTAGGGACCGGGACAGGACACTATGGCTACACCTTC. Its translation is CASRKLGTGTGHYGYTF.

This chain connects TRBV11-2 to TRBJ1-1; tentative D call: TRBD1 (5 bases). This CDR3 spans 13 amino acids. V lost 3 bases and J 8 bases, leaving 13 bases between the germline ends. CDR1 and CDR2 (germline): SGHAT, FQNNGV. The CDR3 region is CASSFVGVREAFF. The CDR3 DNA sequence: TGTGCCAGCAGCTTTGTAGGGGTTAGGGAAGCTTTCTTT.

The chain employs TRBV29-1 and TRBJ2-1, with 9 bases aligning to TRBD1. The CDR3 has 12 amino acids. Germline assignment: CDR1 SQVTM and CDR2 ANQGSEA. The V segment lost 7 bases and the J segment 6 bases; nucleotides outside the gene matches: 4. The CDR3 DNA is TGCAGCGGGGACAGGGTCGGCAATGAGCAGTTCTTC. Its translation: CSGDRVGNEQFF.

This chain's CDR3 is CASSEVGTSLEQFF. CDR3 in DNA: TGTGCCAGCAGTGAAGTTGGGACTAGCCTGGAGCAGTTCTTC. This sequence joins TRBV6-1 and TRBJ2-1, with 9 bases that match TRBD2. V gave up 1 base and J gave up 10 bases; unmatched junction bases: 5. Germline-derived CDR1 and CDR2 are MNHNS and SASEGT. CDR3 length equals 14 residues.

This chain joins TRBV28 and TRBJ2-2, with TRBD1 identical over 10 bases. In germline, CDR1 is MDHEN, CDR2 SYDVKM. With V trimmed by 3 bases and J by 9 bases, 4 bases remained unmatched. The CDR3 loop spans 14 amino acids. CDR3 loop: CASSFETGGRELFF. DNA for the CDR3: TGTGCCAGCAGTTTTGAGACAGGGGGCCGGGAGCTGTTTTTT.

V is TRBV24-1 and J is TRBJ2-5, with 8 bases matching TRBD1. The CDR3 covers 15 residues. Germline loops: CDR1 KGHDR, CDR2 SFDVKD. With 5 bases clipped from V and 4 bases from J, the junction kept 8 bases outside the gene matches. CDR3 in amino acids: CATSALDRAGETQYF. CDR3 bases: TGTGCCACCAGTGCCCTGGACAGGGCCGGAGAGACCCAGTACTTC.